Below, one T cell receptor (beta chain) is given with its context. These data are taken from a study of blood T cell repertoires in COVID-19. Study as a whole: T cells, B-cell-depleted T cells, or PBMCs provided the cDNA or gDNA that served as material.

Authors' data handling: It was from reference gene primer amplification that nucleated cell counts were estimated. Clones were sequenced by immunoSEQ multiplex PCR, and TCRdb holds only the in-frame ones, with some missing. That table gives V, J and clone size, and the DNA gave D and trimming. This sample yields almost 100,000 clones, of which roughly 86% are seen a single time; over 9% belongs to the top ten. Germline lookup yields CDR1 SEHNR and CDR2 FQNEAQ (reference sequence). After removal of 4 bases from V and 1 base from J, the junction contained 3 bases not matched to a gene. This CDR3 region has 14 residues.

This chain links TRBV7-9 with TRBJ1-1; 7 bases are shared with TRBD1. The TCR comes from a man aged 45 to 65 with acute or convalescent COVID-19. Sequencing input: peripheral blood. DNA of the CDR3: TGTGCCAGCAGCTCCCAGGGGGAGAACACTGAAGCTTTCTTT. Residues: CASSSQGENTEAFF. Based on the CDR3 plus reference TRBV7-9 and TRBJ1-1, the full variable domain is DTGVSQNPRHKITKRGQNVTFRCDPISEHNRLYWYRQTLGQGPEFLTYFQNEAQLEKSRLLSDRFSAERPKGSFSTLEIQRTEQGDSAMYLCASSSQGENTEAFFGQGTRLTVV.